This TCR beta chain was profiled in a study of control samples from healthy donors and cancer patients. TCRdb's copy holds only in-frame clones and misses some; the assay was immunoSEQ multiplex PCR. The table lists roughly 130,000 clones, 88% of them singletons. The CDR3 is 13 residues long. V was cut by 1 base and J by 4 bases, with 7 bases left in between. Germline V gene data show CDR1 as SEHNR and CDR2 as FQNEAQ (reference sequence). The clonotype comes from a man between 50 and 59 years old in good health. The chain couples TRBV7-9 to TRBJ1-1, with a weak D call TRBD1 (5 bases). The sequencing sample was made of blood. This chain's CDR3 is CASSLEGRTEAFF. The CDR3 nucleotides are TGTGCCAGCAGCTTAGAGGGGCGCACTGAAGCTTTCTTT.